This T cell receptor (beta chain) is from a study of cytomegalovirus exposure and HLA in healthy donors. Vbeta (60) and Jbeta (13) primers were used in the PCR. Produced via immunoSEQ multiplex PCR; TCRdb's table is partial and in-frame only. The sample shows more than 200,000 clones, 65% to 90% of them seen only once. About this clone itself: As yet, its antigen is unknown.

CDR1 and CDR2 (germline): SNHLY, FYNNEI. This CDR3 has 14 amino acids. V lost 2 bases and J 4 bases, leaving 11 bases between the germline ends. General study points: Researchers counted 164 TCR beta chains as cytomegalovirus-associated. A missense DCLRE1C variant was associated with V- and J-gene trimming of TCR beta chains in a later analysis, and an independent cohort replicated the association. Within an earlier analysis, most TCR beta V segments proved productive either about 87% or about 30% of the time. Among immune exposure information, only CMV serostatus was available.

Sample: PBMCs. V and J are TRBV2 and TRBJ1-2, with D unclear. This clonotype was obtained from a girl under 18 in good health and CMV-seronegative. This CDR3 reads CASSESAVSYGYTF. The CDR3 nucleotides read TGTGCCAGCAGTGAATCTGCAGTTTCCTATGGCTACACCTTC.